This TCR beta chain emerged from a study of blood T cells in healthy people across ages. General observations from the study: In these data, TCR beta diversity tracked strongly with naive T cell percentage. Per million T cells, the diversity of TCR beta decreased roughly linearly as age advanced.

Each donor's blood draw was 7.5 to 10 milliliters of peripheral blood. The study isolated at least 6.5 million PBMCs from each sample. Per the germline V gene, CDR1 is MNHNS and CDR2 is SASEGT. V dropped 7 bases and J dropped 1 base, with 10 bases sitting between them. The CDR3 has 13 residues. To note about this clonotype: The antigen remains unidentified.

Through a sample-barcoded 5' primer and a J-beta primer mix, a second PCR was run for about 6 to 11 cycles. TCRdb re-derived calls from the 5' RACE reads in MiXCR, one entry per CDR3 protein. Counted here are about 1.1 million distinct CDR3 sequences, approximately 38% occurring once; the ten biggest clones make up around 14%. The sequence was obtained from a young man in good health. Sample: blood. The J gene is TRBJ1-1, the V gene TRBV6-1; D perhaps matches TRBD1 (6 bases). In DNA, the CDR3 is TGTGCCAGCAATACAGGGTGGAACACTGAAGCTTTCTTT. Amino acids: CASNTGWNTEAFF.